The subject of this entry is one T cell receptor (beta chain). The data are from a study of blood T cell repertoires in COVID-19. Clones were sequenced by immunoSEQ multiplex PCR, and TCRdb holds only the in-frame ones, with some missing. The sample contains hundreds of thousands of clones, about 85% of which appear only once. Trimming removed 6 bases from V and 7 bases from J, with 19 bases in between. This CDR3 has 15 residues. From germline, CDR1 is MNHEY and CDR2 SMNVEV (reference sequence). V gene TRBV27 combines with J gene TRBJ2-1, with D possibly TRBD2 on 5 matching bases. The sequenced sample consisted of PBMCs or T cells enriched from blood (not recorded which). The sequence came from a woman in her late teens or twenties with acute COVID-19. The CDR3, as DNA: TGTGCCAGCAGCCAAGTGGCTAGCCCCAAGAATGAGCAGTTCTTC. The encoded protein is CASSQVASPKNEQFF.